The 8 T cell receptor beta chains in this list originate from one sample, sequenced in a study of T cell responses to AZD1222 COVID-19 vaccine. The data were produced by immunoSEQ multiplex PCR, yet TCRdb's version contains in-frame clones alone and is incomplete. In the table there are 55,000 to 80,000 clones, around 84% of which are singletons. The sequencing here drew on peripheral blood, taken on day 0 of AZD1222 vaccination. The source of these receptors is an adult in good health.

The chain recombines TRBV3-1 (or the pseudogene TRBV3-2) with TRBJ2-7; 9 bases align to TRBD1. There are 19 residues in the CDR3. J gave up 6 bases and V 0 bases, and 18 bases lay outside the gene matches. The germline V gene encodes CDR1 LGHDT and CDR2 YNNKEL (reference sequence). The CDR3 DNA follows: TGTGCCAGCAGCCAAGATAGAGGGACAGGGCCTTTAATGGGGGTCGAGCAGTACTTC. It encodes CASSQDRGTGPLMGVEQYF.

The chain carries TRBV28 and TRBJ2-1; 8 positions match TRBD1. J was trimmed by 6 bases and V by 2 bases; bases with no gene match: 9. Per the germline V gene, CDR1 is MDHEN and CDR2 is SYDVKM. The CDR3 has 16 residues. The CDR3, as DNA: TGTGCCAGCAGTTTACGGACAGGGCGGTCCCTCAATGAGCAGTTCTTC. Translation: CASSLRTGRSLNEQFF.

This chain links TRBV19 with TRBJ1-2; 7 bases fit TRBD1. After removal of 6 bases from V and 8 bases from J, the junction contained 6 bases not matched to a gene. This CDR3 region has 12 residues. Germline V lookup: CDR1 LNHDA, CDR2 SQIVND (reference sequence). The DNA for the CDR3 is TGTGCCAGTAGGACAGGGAATCGCGGCTACACCTTC. This sequence encodes CASRTGNRGYTF.

The rearrangement links TRBV5-1 to TRBJ1-1; D unresolved. Looked up from germline, CDR1 is SGHRS and CDR2 is YFSETQ. V was clipped by 2 bases and J by 0 bases, with 14 bases between them. The CDR3 consists of 16 residues. For the CDR3, the DNA is TGCGCCAGCAGCTTCACTCGGACGGAAATGAACACTGAAGCTTTCTTT. Its translation is CASSFTRTEMNTEAFF.

The chain links TRBV5-6 to TRBJ1-2; D remains ambiguous. Germline V gene lookup returns CDR1 SGHDT and CDR2 YYEEEE. This CDR3 region has 14 residues. V was pared by 1 base and J by 2 bases, with 9 bases between. The DNA of the CDR3 is TGTGCCAGCAGCTTGCGAGGGTCCAACTATGGCTACACCTTC. Translating gives CASSLRGSNYGYTF.

This clone was seen a handful of times. V is TRBV15 and J is TRBJ1-6, with D uncertain. Trimming took 0 bases from V and 6 from J, leaving 6 bases between them. The germline CDR1 and CDR2 sequences are LNHNV and YYDKDF (reference sequence). The CDR3 totals 14 residues. The CDR3: CATSRDNSNSPLHF. The CDR3, as DNA: TGTGCCACCAGCAGAGATAACAGTAATTCACCCCTCCACTTT.

The V and J genes are TRBV19 and TRBJ1-3; TRBD1 matches 7 bases. Unmatched junction bases numbered 3, after V lost 4 bases and J lost 0 bases. The germline V gene has CDR1 LNHDA and CDR2 SQIVND (reference sequence). The CDR3 is 15 residues long. The CDR3 spells CASSTTGSSGNTIYF. CDR3 coding DNA: TGTGCCAGTAGTACGACAGGGAGCTCTGGAAACACCATATATTTT.

This sequence joins TRBV25-1 and TRBJ2-7; 11 nucleotides align to TRBD1. J gave up 2 bases and V 4 bases, and 7 bases lay outside the gene matches. The CDR3 runs 16 residues. Per germline, CDR1 MGHDK and CDR2 SYGVNS. CDR3 amino acids: CASSVGGTGGTYEQYF. CDR3 DNA: TGTGCCAGCAGTGTTGGTGGGACAGGGGGGACCTACGAGCAGTACTTC.